Listed below are T cell receptor beta chains from one sample, sequenced in a study of OX40 agonist ivuxolimab in advanced cancers. Here immunoSEQ multiplex PCR was the method, and the copy in TCRdb shows in-frame clones only, minus some. The top ten hold 0.95% to 1.4% of the sample, which has around 62,000 clones, 86% seen once. This sample comprised CD4+ or CD8+ T cells sorted from blood, obtained in a trial of the OX40 agonist ivuxolimab. The source is an adult with an advanced solid tumor such as melanoma, head and neck, liver or kidney cancer. Each CDR3 is given with its conserved first and last residue. A D gene is named only where the DNA matches it firmly. For some rows the clone size is stated as once, few or many, or as a class when expanded; others skip it.

cdr3_length	v_call	d_call	clone_size	j_call	cdr3_aa	cdr3_nt
14	TRBV5-6	-	-	TRBJ1-5	CASSTRQNNQPQHF	TGTGCCAGCAGCACTCGACAGAACAATCAGCCCCAGCATTTT
13	TRBV11-2	-	-	TRBJ2-7	CASSLVAGGSKYF	-
13	TRBV29-1	-	few	TRBJ1-1	CSVEWTVNTEAFF	TGCAGCGTTGAATGGACAGTGAACACTGAAGCTTTCTTT
12	TRBV21-1	-	-	TRBJ2-5	CARGLGQETQYF	TGTGCCAGAGGATTAGGGCAAGAGACCCAGTACTTC
18	TRBV5-5	TRBD1	-	TRBJ2-3	CASSLALMEGGIADTQYF	TGTGCCAGCAGCTTGGCCTTGATGGAAGGGGGCATCGCAGATACGCAGTATTTT
14	TRBV6-5	-	-	TRBJ2-7	CASSRGTKTHEQYF	TGTGCCAGCAGTAGAGGGACAAAGACCCACGAGCAGTACTTC
15	TRBV2	-	-	TRBJ2-3	CASSDMRSRTDTQYF	TGTGCCAGCAGTGATATGCGGAGCCGCACAGATACGCAGTATTTT
16	TRBV11-2	-	few	TRBJ2-7	CASSRVRESTRGEQYF	TGTGCCAGCAGCCGCGTCCGGGAGTCAACTCGTGGGGAGCAGTACTTC
15	TRBV30	-	-	TRBJ1-2	CAWSVLVGRGHGYTF	TGTGCCTGGAGTGTACTAGTGGGCAGGGGCCATGGCTACACCTTC
13	TRBV6-4	-	-	TRBJ1-5	CASRAGSNQPQHF	TGTGCCAGCAGGGCGGGGAGCAATCAGCCCCAGCATTTT
15	TRBV5-4	TRBD1	-	TRBJ1-2	CASSLLGTGLGGYTF	TGTGCCAGCAGCTTGCTAGGGACAGGCCTTGGGGGCTACACCTTC
13	TRBV28	-	-	TRBJ1-6	CATAWTRSSPLHF	TGTGCTACCGCGTGGACTAGGTCTTCACCCCTCCACTTT
13	TRBV6-1	-	-	TRBJ2-5	CATLREPGETQYF	TGTGCCACCCTGAGGGAGCCTGGCGAGACCCAGTACTTC
15	TRBV10-3	-	-	TRBJ1-2	CAISEGMQARHGYTF	TGTGCCATCAGTGAGGGAATGCAAGCAAGACATGGCTACACCTTC
14	TRBV18	TRBD1	-	TRBJ1-3	CASSRQDRGNTIYF	TGTGCCAGCTCACGACAGGACAGGGGAAACACCATATATTTT
16	TRBV7-8	TRBD1	-	TRBJ2-1	CASSLEDREAYNEQFF	TGTGCCAGCAGCTTAGAGGACAGGGAGGCCTACAATGAGCAGTTCTTC